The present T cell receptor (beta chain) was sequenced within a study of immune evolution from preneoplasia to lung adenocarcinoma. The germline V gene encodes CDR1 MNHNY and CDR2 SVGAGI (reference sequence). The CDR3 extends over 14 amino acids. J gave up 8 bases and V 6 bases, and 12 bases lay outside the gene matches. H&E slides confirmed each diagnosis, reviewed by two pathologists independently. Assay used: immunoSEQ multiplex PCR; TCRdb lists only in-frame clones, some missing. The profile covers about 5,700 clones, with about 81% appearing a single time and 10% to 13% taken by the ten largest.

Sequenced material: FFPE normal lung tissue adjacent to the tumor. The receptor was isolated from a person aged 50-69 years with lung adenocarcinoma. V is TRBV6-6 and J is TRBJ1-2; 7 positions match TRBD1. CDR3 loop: CASSHDRVWGGYTF. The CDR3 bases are TGTGCCAGCAGCCACGACAGGGTTTGGGGAGGCTACACCTTC.